Presented here are 20 T cell receptor beta chains from one specimen sequenced in a study of vaccination and CD4 T cells after COVID-19. Cultured CD4+ T cells had their DNA profiled by the Oncomine TCR Beta short-read assay. MiXCR was run by TCRdb on the PCR reads, yielding one entry per CDR3 protein. The table shows 20,000 or so distinct CDR3 sequences, with about 40% occurring only once. As for time point: late sampling 161 to 241 days after vaccination in three convalescent patients. Stated treatment: approximately nine-day PBMC culture with coronavirus spike peptide pools or control peptides (ViraFEST assay). These receptors' antigens are unknown. Here the sequenced sample was CD4+ T cells from blood, cultured in vitro, taken about 7 months after SARS-CoV-2 vaccination. The receptor source for this set is a human donor who had recovered from COVID-19.

This clonotype was recorded once. J is TRBJ2-3 and V is TRBV7-2; D is unclear. CDR3 length: 15 amino acids. V gave up 3 bases and J gave up 1 base, with 11 bases separating them. Germline assignment: CDR1 SGHTA and CDR2 FQGNSA. The DNA of the CDR3 is TGTGCCAGCAGCTTTTGGACGGCTCGCACAGATACGCAGTATTTT. Translating it yields CASSFWTARTDTQYF.

In its sample, this clonotype was seen a few times. V and J are TRBV7-9 and TRBJ2-1; 7 bases fit TRBD2. Germline V gene lookup returns CDR1 SEHNR and CDR2 FQNEAQ (reference sequence). The length of the CDR3 is 16 residues. The V segment lost 1 base and the J segment 0 bases; nucleotides outside the gene matches: 3. The CDR3 loop is CASSLVGGSSYNEQFF. The CDR3 bases are TGTGCCAGCAGCTTAGTAGGCGGGAGCTCCTACAATGAGCAGTTCTTC. Combining the CDR3 with reference TRBV7-9 and TRBJ2-1 gives the whole variable domain DTGVSQNPRHKITKRGQNVTFRCDPISEHNRLYWYRQTLGQGPEFLTYFQNEAQLEKSRLLSDRFSAERPKGSFSTLEIQRTEQGDSAMYLCASSLVGGSSYNEQFFGPGTRLTVL.

The V and J genes are TRBV20-1 and TRBJ2-2; TRBD2 is a possible D gene (6 bases). The length of the CDR3 is 14 residues. Germline CDR1 is DFQATT and CDR2 is SNEGSKA (reference sequence). Trimming took 6 bases from V and 5 from J, leaving 16 bases between them. The CDR3 DNA reads TGCAGTGCGAGTTCGGGGGAGAGGACCGGGGAGCTGTTTTTT. Translation gives CSASSGERTGELFF.

This clonotype was counted only a few times. The J gene is TRBJ2-5, the V gene TRBV7-2, with TRBD2 identical over 8 bases. Germline trimming cut 4 bases from V and 0 bases from J; bases unmatched to any gene: 4. CDR1 and CDR2 (germline): SGHTA, FQGNSA. This CDR3 has 15 residues. The CDR3 DNA reads TGTGCCAGCAGCTCGACGGGAGGGTACCAAGAGACCCAGTACTTC. This sequence encodes CASSSTGGYQETQYF.

The chain recombines TRBV6-1 with TRBJ1-1; D is perhaps TRBD1 (5 bases). V was trimmed by 6 bases and J by 1 base, leaving 6 bases between them. This CDR3 spans 12 amino acids. CDR1 and CDR2 (germline): MNHNS, SASEGT. CDR3 protein: CASRTGNTEAFF. The CDR3 nucleotides are TGTGCCAGCAGAACAGGGAACACTGAAGCTTTCTTT.

The chain recombines TRBV6-1 with TRBJ2-2; D is unclear. CDR3 length: 12 amino acids. Germline V lookup: CDR1 MNHNS, CDR2 SASEGT. Trimming removed 6 bases from V and 6 bases from J, with 8 bases in between. The CDR3 DNA reads TGTGCCAGCAGATGGTCGGCCGGGGAGCTGTTTTTT. This translates into CASRWSAGELFF.

This clonotype was observed a few times. The chain couples TRBV28 to TRBJ2-3, with D perhaps TRBD2 (5 bases). The CDR3 is made up of 16 amino acids. Trimming left V 6 bases short and J 0 bases short, with 16 bases between. The germline V gene encodes CDR1 MDHEN and CDR2 SYDVKM. The CDR3 is CASRTPWRTSTDTQYF. Here the CDR3 DNA reads TGTGCCAGCAGAACCCCTTGGAGGACTAGCACAGATACGCAGTATTTT.

V is TRBV28 and J is TRBJ2-1, with D possibly matching TRBD2 (5 bases). The CDR3 totals 13 residues. In germline, CDR1 is MDHEN, CDR2 SYDVKM. The DNA of the CDR3 is TGTGTTGTGGGAGACGGCTCCTACAATGAGCAGTTCTTC. It yields the protein CVVGDGSYNEQFF. Supplemented by reference TRBV28 and TRBJ2-1, the full variable domain reads DVKVTQSSRYLVKRTGEKVFLECVQDMDHENMFWYRQDPGLGLRLIYFSYDVKMKEKGDIPEGYSVSREKKERFSLILESASTNQTSMYLCVVGDGSYNEQFFGPGTRLTVL.

This clonotype is classed as medium-sized. The J gene is TRBJ1-1, the V gene TRBV6-1, with D tentatively TRBD1 (6 bases). Germline lookup yields CDR1 MNHNS and CDR2 SASEGT. Trimming removed 5 bases from V and 5 bases from J, with 21 bases in between. The CDR3 has 16 amino acids. DNA of the CDR3: TGTGCCAGCAGTAGTGCAGCGGGGGCGGGAGGGACTGAAGCTTTCTTT. Protein sequence: CASSSAAGAGGTEAFF.

The genes are TRBV6-4 and TRBJ2-1; 9 bases are a match to TRBD2. This CDR3 spans 16 amino acids. CDR1 MRHNA and CDR2 SNTAGT come from the germline V gene. Trimming removed 3 bases from V and 7 bases from J; junction bases left unmatched: 10. CDR3 sequence: CASSEGAGGPINEQFF. Written as DNA, the CDR3 is TGTGCCAGCAGTGAAGGGGCGGGAGGGCCCATAAATGAGCAGTTCTTC.

V is TRBV6-1 and J is TRBJ2-7, with D tentatively TRBD1 or TRBD2 (6 bases each). V lost 6 bases, J lost 1 base, and 16 bases lay in between. This CDR3 has 15 residues. The germline CDR1 and CDR2 sequences are MNHNS and SASEGT. The CDR3 coding sequence is TGTGCCAGCAGGGGGCTTGGGGGGCCTTCCTACGAGCAGTACTTC. It codes for CASRGLGGPSYEQYF.

The chain links TRBV29-1 to TRBJ1-2; TRBD1 agrees at 8 bases. The junction had 3 bases not matched to a gene; V was cut back by 5 bases and J by 1 base. The CDR3 contains 13 residues. Germline loops: CDR1 SQVTM, CDR2 ANQGSEA. The CDR3 protein is CSVWTGFNYGYTF. CDR3 nucleotides: TGCAGCGTTTGGACAGGGTTTAACTATGGCTACACCTTC.

The genes are TRBV20-1 and TRBJ2-7, with a tentative D call TRBD2 (6 bases). This CDR3 spans 14 amino acids. With 3 bases removed from V and 7 bases from J, the gap between germline ends came to 19 bases. Germline-derived CDR1 and CDR2 are DFQATT and SNEGSKA (reference sequence). The CDR3 reads CSASVPASVGEQYF. The CDR3 DNA follows: TGCAGTGCTAGTGTCCCGGCTAGCGTGGGGGAGCAGTACTTC.

The rearrangement uses TRBV27 and TRBJ1-2, with 9 positions matching TRBD1. V was pared by 9 bases and J by 2 bases, with 7 bases of the junction left unmatched. This CDR3 region has 14 residues. Germline V gene sequence: CDR1 MNHEY, CDR2 SMNVEV (reference sequence). The CDR3 protein is CARQGARVNYGYTF. CDR3 DNA: TGTGCCAGACAGGGGGCACGGGTAAACTATGGCTACACCTTC.

The J gene is TRBJ1-2, the V gene TRBV6-1, with unresolved D. V lost 6 bases, J lost 8 bases, and 13 bases lay in between. The CDR3 has 12 residues. Germline CDR1 and CDR2: MNHNS and SASEGT. The CDR3 reads CASRPSSEGYTF. For the CDR3, the DNA is TGTGCCAGCAGACCAAGTAGCGAAGGCTACACCTTC.

V and J are TRBV20-1 and TRBJ2-7; tentative D call: TRBD1 (6 bases). Germline assignment: CDR1 DFQATT and CDR2 SNEGSKA (reference sequence). The V end lost 1 base, the J end lost 4 bases, and 8 bases lay between the germline ends. The CDR3 runs 12 residues. CDR3 bases: TGCAGTGCTAGAGTCAGGGGATACGAGCAGTACTTC. It is translated as CSARVRGYEQYF.

This clonotype was counted once. The V and J genes are TRBV29-1 and TRBJ2-7; 15 bases map to TRBD2. The CDR3 totals 16 residues. The ends lost 6 bases at V and 5 bases at J; junction bases unmatched: 11. The germline V gene encodes CDR1 SQVTM and CDR2 ANQGSEA. CDR3 sequence: CSVAGGLAGGRNEQYF. CDR3 DNA sequence: TGCAGCGTCGCTGGAGGACTAGCGGGAGGGCGGAACGAGCAGTACTTC.

Only one count was recorded for this clonotype. V is TRBV5-1 and J is TRBJ2-7; D remains unclear. CDR3 length equals 14 residues. Germline assignment: CDR1 SGHRS and CDR2 YFSETQ. Trimming took off 0 bases at V and 0 bases at J, with 7 bases between the two ends. The CDR3 DNA sequence: TGCGCCAGCAGCTTGGCTGACGCCTCCTACGAGCAGTACTTC. This encodes CASSLADASYEQYF.

This clonotype was seen a few times. V gene TRBV5-4 combines with J gene TRBJ2-1; TRBD1 matches at 7 bases. Germline CDR1 reads SGHNT; CDR2 reads YYREEE (reference sequence). The CDR3 runs to 15 residues. The J segment lost 6 bases and the V segment lost 4 bases, leaving 10 bases of the junction unmatched. CDR3 sequence (DNA): TGTGCCAGCAGCCCACTGGGACAGAGTGGCAATGAGCAGTTCTTC. Encoded protein: CASSPLGQSGNEQFF.

This clonotype is large (0.1 to 1%). This chain links TRBV20-1 with TRBJ1-2; D may be TRBD1 (5 bases). The CDR3 runs to 12 residues. Germline CDR1 DFQATT, CDR2 SNEGSKA (reference sequence). V was clipped by 2 bases and J by 5 bases, with 9 bases between them. DNA of the CDR3: TGCAGTGCTAGAAAGGGGAGTTATGGCTACACCTTC. Translated, it gives CSARKGSYGYTF.